These T cell receptor beta chains were read from a single sample in a study of identical twins. TCRdb recomputed calls from the 5' RACE reads with MiXCR, one row per CDR3 protein. The table records 1.5 million to 2 million distinct CDR3 sequences, around a third of them present only once. The sample was cord blood. These receptors all stem from a newborn girl in good health. The CDR3 runs from the conserved cysteine through the conserved F or W.

V gene: TRBV29-1
J gene: TRBJ1-5
CDR3 protein: CSVGTGYSNQPQHF

V gene: TRBV24-1
J gene: TRBJ1-2
CDR3 protein: CATSDLQGYGYTF

V gene: TRBV29-1
J gene: TRBJ1-5
CDR3 protein: CSVEDLTGGQIYQPQHF

V gene: TRBV20-1
J gene: TRBJ1-4
CDR3 protein: CSASVDRGEKLFF

V gene: TRBV20-1
J gene: TRBJ2-1
CDR3 protein: CSARAGVHEQFF

V gene: TRBV28
J gene: TRBJ1-5
CDR3 protein: CASRTGKSQPQHF

V gene: TRBV20-1
J gene: TRBJ1-2
CDR3 protein: CSAQTQGEGYGYTF

V gene: TRBV29-1
J gene: TRBJ2-3
CDR3 protein: CSVEGDREGTDTQYF

V gene: TRBV11-2
J gene: NA
CDR3 protein: CASSRGDSLYYEQYF

V gene: TRBV6-2/TRBV6-3
J gene: TRBJ2-7
CDR3 protein: CASSEPTNPYEQYF

V gene: TRBV20-1
J gene: TRBJ2-1
CDR3 protein: CSATLAEGGSYNEQFF

V gene: TRBV7-9
J gene: TRBJ2-7
CDR3 protein: CASSLEILRDRPAYEQYF

V gene: TRBV29-1
J gene: TRBJ1-2
CDR3 protein: CSPFPFGGGNYGYTF

V gene: TRBV20-1
J gene: NA
CDR3 protein: CSAKQGYNEQYF

V gene: TRBV4-2
J gene: TRBJ2-7
CDR3 protein: CASSPVPGQRYEQYF

V gene: TRBV5-1
J gene: TRBJ1-2
CDR3 protein: CASSLPGTSNYGYTF

V gene: TRBV12-3/TRBV12-4
J gene: TRBJ2-3
CDR3 protein: CASSFIVKDTQYF

V gene: TRBV11-1
J gene: TRBJ2-7
CDR3 protein: CASSSAGPAWGEQYF

V gene: TRBV27
J gene: TRBJ2-1
CDR3 protein: CASSSIAGGGHEQFF

V gene: TRBV9
J gene: TRBJ2-5
CDR3 protein: CASSVEAGAHNEQYF

V gene: TRBV4-1
J gene: NA
CDR3 protein: CASSLTVSGGYNEQYF

V gene: TRBV5-1
J gene: TRBJ2-1
CDR3 protein: CASSFGLAGVSRGPNEQFF

V gene: TRBV5-4
J gene: TRBJ2-3
CDR3 protein: CASSLIIGDTQYF

V gene: TRBV2
J gene: TRBJ2-7
CDR3 protein: CASKERGTLLYNEQYF

V gene: TRBV5-1
J gene: TRBJ2-1
CDR3 protein: CASRPSFGRGFDEQFF

V gene: TRBV20-1
J gene: TRBJ2-3
CDR3 protein: CSAGDGNTDTQYF

V gene: TRBV20-1
J gene: TRBJ2-7
CDR3 protein: CSARPPRGGAYEQYF

V gene: TRBV7-2
J gene: TRBJ2-2
CDR3 protein: CASSLRQGVLTGELFF

V gene: TRBV4-2
J gene: TRBJ2-7
CDR3 protein: CASSPFSGRGLYEQYF

V gene: TRBV2
J gene: TRBJ2-5
CDR3 protein: CASSEDWAGAETQYF

V gene: TRBV12-5
J gene: TRBJ1-2
CDR3 protein: CASGLSRLPNYGYTF

V gene: TRBV20-1
J gene: TRBJ2-1
CDR3 protein: CSAKRSSYEQFF

V gene: TRBV5-1
J gene: TRBJ2-1
CDR3 protein: CASSTGQSRRQFF

V gene: TRBV6-5
J gene: TRBJ2-5
CDR3 protein: CASSQGWTEETQYF

V gene: TRBV6-6
J gene: TRBJ1-1
CDR3 protein: CASSYSTTNTEAFF

V gene: TRBV5-1
J gene: TRBJ1-1
CDR3 protein: CASSPRGPGDTEAFF

V gene: TRBV4-1
J gene: TRBJ2-5
CDR3 protein: CASSQVASVETQYF

V gene: TRBV7-2
J gene: TRBJ2-5
CDR3 protein: CASSLNWGVLQETQYF

V gene: TRBV12-3/TRBV12-4
J gene: TRBJ1-2
CDR3 protein: CASTLSSYGYTF

V gene: TRBV3-1
J gene: TRBJ1-1
CDR3 protein: CASSQDDWGATEAFF

V gene: TRBV27
J gene: NA
CDR3 protein: CASSSWELPNNEQYF

V gene: TRBV2
J gene: TRBJ2-1
CDR3 protein: CASRLSLAGVYNEQFF

V gene: TRBV7-2
J gene: TRBJ2-5
CDR3 protein: CASSSRTFGTQYF

V gene: TRBV3-1
J gene: TRBJ2-5
CDR3 protein: CASSQRTSGRGETQYF

V gene: TRBV5-1
J gene: TRBJ2-1
CDR3 protein: CASSLRLLLAGASYNEQFF

V gene: TRBV27
J gene: NA
CDR3 protein: CASRAHSHNEQYF

V gene: TRBV28
J gene: TRBJ2-7
CDR3 protein: CASRKAGPYNEQYF

V gene: TRBV5-5
J gene: TRBJ2-7
CDR3 protein: CASSLGSASTLPYEQYF

V gene: TRBV7-2
J gene: TRBJ1-1
CDR3 protein: CASSFSGPENTEAFF

V gene: TRBV28
J gene: TRBJ2-7
CDR3 protein: CASSLLPNLAGVVYEQYF

V gene: TRBV28
J gene: TRBJ2-7
CDR3 protein: CASRDNGAQSYEQYF

V gene: TRBV7-8
J gene: TRBJ2-7
CDR3 protein: CASSSGTGGAYEQYF

V gene: TRBV6-5
J gene: TRBJ1-3
CDR3 protein: CASSYSQGQISGNTIYF

V gene: TRBV20-1
J gene: TRBJ2-5
CDR3 protein: CSALPTSGSEETQYF

V gene: TRBV12-3/TRBV12-4
J gene: TRBJ2-7
CDR3 protein: CASSFLDRTYEQYF

V gene: TRBV4-2
J gene: TRBJ2-1
CDR3 protein: CASSPSRVRGDYNEQFF